The source of this T cell receptor beta chain is a study of blood T cells in healthy people across ages. Notes on the study in general: Versus aged donors, long-lived donors had higher diversity and more naive CD4+ cells.

This CDR3 contains 14 residues. The germline V gene encodes CDR1 MNHEY and CDR2 SMNVEV (reference sequence). V gave up 6 bases and J gave up 1 base; unmatched junction bases: 1. Researchers collected about 9.7 milliliters of peripheral blood from every single donor. Per sample, no less than 5 micrograms of total RNA were extracted. It was with a sample-barcoded 5' primer and a J-beta primer mix that a second PCR of roughly 7 to 12 cycles was run. TCRdb itself ran the 5' RACE reads through MiXCR, one entry per CDR3 protein. The table has about 1.5 million distinct CDR3 sequences, around 40% seen once. On this clonotype: The antigen remains unidentified.

The chain joins TRBV27 to TRBJ2-5; TRBD2 matches 11 bases. The source is a woman aged 18-29 years in good health. Source material: blood. The CDR3 coding sequence is TGTGCCAGCAGAGGGACTAGCGGCCAAGAGACCCAGTACTTC. Translated: CASRGTSGQETQYF.